This T cell receptor beta chain derives from a study of control samples from healthy donors and cancer patients. The V gene lost 3 bases and the J gene lost 4 bases, with 14 bases spanning the gap. Germline V gene lookup returns CDR1 SGHAT and CDR2 FQNNGV. This CDR3 comprises 15 residues. Here immunoSEQ multiplex PCR was the method, and the copy in TCRdb shows in-frame clones only, minus some. Of more than 50,000 clones listed, approximately 94% are singletons. The chain has TRBV11-2 and TRBJ2-3; TRBD2 is a possible D gene (7 bases). The sequence derives from a woman aged 18-35 years in good health. Sequenced input: blood. CDR3 sequence: CASSLGGGYSDTQYF. Here the CDR3 DNA reads TGTGCCAGCAGCTTGGGGGGGGGCTACTCAGATACGCAGTATTTT.